This is a list of T cell receptor beta chains from one sample in a study of CD8+CD57+ T cells in acquired aplastic anemia. TCRdb called the reads again in MiXCR, with one record for every CDR3 protein. This table has around 200,000 distinct CDR3 sequences, approximately 57% appearing once. Input material: sorted CD4+, CD8+, or CD8+CD57+ T cells (not recorded which) from PBMCs. The receptors shown here come from a human donor in good health. CDR3s include the opening cysteine and the closing phenylalanine or tryptophan. D genes are given only for firm matches. The listing skips clone size in some rows; elsewhere it reads once, few, many or a size class.

d_gene: TRBD1; abundance: -; j_gene: TRBJ2-2; v_gene: TRBV5-1; CDR3nt: TGCGCCAGCAGCGCGGACAGGGGGCACGGGGAGCTGTTTTTT; CDR3aa: CASSADRGHGELFF
d_gene: TRBD1; abundance: many; j_gene: TRBJ2-7; v_gene: TRBV10-2; CDR3nt: TGCGCCAGCAGTGAGTCGCCAGGGGGATCCTACGAGCAGTACTTC; CDR3aa: CASSESPGGSYEQYF
d_gene: -; abundance: -; j_gene: TRBJ1-5; v_gene: TRBV19; CDR3nt: TGTGGCAGCGGGACGGGGGATAGCAATCAGCCCCAGCATTTT; CDR3aa: CGSGTGDSNQPQHF
d_gene: TRBD2; abundance: -; j_gene: TRBJ2-2; v_gene: TRBV5-6; CDR3nt: TGTGCCAGCAGCTTGACTCTAGCGGGGGGGATGGCCGGGGAGCTGTTTTTT; CDR3aa: CASSLTLAGGMAGELFF
d_gene: -; abundance: -; j_gene: TRBJ2-5; v_gene: TRBV20-1; CDR3nt: TGCAGTGCTAGAGATCGGGTGTCTCCCCCTTACTTC; CDR3aa: CSARDRVSPPYF
d_gene: -; abundance: -; j_gene: TRBJ2-7; v_gene: TRBV7-9; CDR3nt: TGTGCCAGCAGCTTGGGGACGGGAGAGCAGTACTTC; CDR3aa: CASSLGTGEQYF
d_gene: TRBD1; abundance: -; j_gene: TRBJ1-1; v_gene: TRBV20-1; CDR3nt: TGCAGTGCTAGGGGTCAGGGGGGAACTGAAGCTTTCTTT; CDR3aa: CSARGQGGTEAFF
d_gene: TRBD1; abundance: -; j_gene: TRBJ2-1; v_gene: TRBV10-1; CDR3nt: TGCGCCAGCAGTGAGTATGTAGGACAGGCTACGGAGCAGTTCTTC; CDR3aa: CASSEYVGQATEQFF
d_gene: -; abundance: few; j_gene: TRBJ1-6; v_gene: TRBV7-3; CDR3nt: TGTGCCAGCAGCTCGGGGAGTTCACCCCTCCACTTT; CDR3aa: CASSSGSSPLHF
d_gene: TRBD1; abundance: once; j_gene: TRBJ2-7; v_gene: TRBV9; CDR3nt: TGTGCCTGCAGCGTATATGGGACAGGGAGCGAGCAGTACTTC; CDR3aa: CACSVYGTGSEQYF
d_gene: -; abundance: -; j_gene: TRBJ2-5; v_gene: TRBV7-9; CDR3nt: TGTGCCAGCAGCCCGGGGAGTATGGAGACCCAGTACTTC; CDR3aa: CASSPGSMETQYF
d_gene: TRBD1; abundance: -; j_gene: TRBJ1-2; v_gene: TRBV7-2; CDR3nt: TGTGCCAGCAGCTTACCCGGGACAGGGACCCATGGCTACACCTTC; CDR3aa: CASSLPGTGTHGYTF
d_gene: -; abundance: -; j_gene: TRBJ2-7; v_gene: TRBV12-3/TRBV12-4; CDR3nt: TGTGCCAGCAGCCCTACTACAGGGAAAGGCGAGCAGTACTTC; CDR3aa: CASSPTTGKGEQYF
d_gene: -; abundance: -; j_gene: TRBJ2-7; v_gene: TRBV6-5; CDR3nt: TGTGCCAGCAGTTACGGGTCCCCAACCTCCTACGAGCAGTACTTC; CDR3aa: CASSYGSPTSYEQYF
d_gene: -; abundance: -; j_gene: TRBJ2-1; v_gene: TRBV15; CDR3nt: TGTGCCACCAGCAGAGATCTTCGCGGAGATGGCAATGAGCAGTTCTTC; CDR3aa: CATSRDLRGDGNEQFF
d_gene: -; abundance: -; j_gene: TRBJ1-2; v_gene: TRBV7-6; CDR3nt: TGTGCCAGCACCCCGGCGGGGTACGGGTATGGCTACACCTTC; CDR3aa: CASTPAGYGYGYTF
d_gene: -; abundance: many; j_gene: TRBJ1-5; v_gene: TRBV6-1; CDR3nt: TGTGCCAGCAGTGAAGGTCTCTCGTTACCGCATCAGCCCCAGCATTTT; CDR3aa: CASSEGLSLPHQPQHF
d_gene: -; abundance: -; j_gene: TRBJ2-3; v_gene: TRBV7-2; CDR3nt: TGTGCCAGCGCGGTCGTCGGCACAGATACGCAGTATTTT; CDR3aa: CASAVVGTDTQYF
d_gene: -; abundance: once; j_gene: TRBJ1-2; v_gene: TRBV5-1; CDR3nt: TGCGCCAGCAGCTCGTCGACCGGCAGGGTTAGCTATGGCTACACCTTC; CDR3aa: CASSSSTGRVSYGYTF
d_gene: -; abundance: once; j_gene: TRBJ1-1; v_gene: TRBV5-4; CDR3nt: TGTGCCAGCAGTAGGGAGCGGGCAGGGTTATCCACTGAAGCTTTCTTT; CDR3aa: CASSRERAGLSTEAFF
d_gene: TRBD1; abundance: -; j_gene: TRBJ1-2; v_gene: TRBV7-2; CDR3nt: TGTGCCAGCAGCTACCGAACCGGGACAGGGGAAGGCTACACCTTC; CDR3aa: CASSYRTGTGEGYTF
d_gene: -; abundance: many; j_gene: TRBJ2-2; v_gene: TRBV7-9; CDR3nt: TGTGCCAGCAGCCCTGCGATGAGGGGGGCCGGGGAGCTGTTTTTT; CDR3aa: CASSPAMRGAGELFF
d_gene: -; abundance: -; j_gene: TRBJ2-5; v_gene: TRBV7-9; CDR3nt: TGTGCCAGCAGCCCCAGTACGGGGAAGACCCAGTACTTC; CDR3aa: CASSPSTGKTQYF
d_gene: -; abundance: -; j_gene: TRBJ2-2; v_gene: TRBV6-2/TRBV6-3; CDR3nt: TGTGCCAGCAGCCCTGACAACAGGTACACCGGGGAGCTGTTTTTT; CDR3aa: CASSPDNRYTGELFF
d_gene: -; abundance: many; j_gene: TRBJ2-3; v_gene: TRBV7-6; CDR3nt: TGTGCCAGCAGCTTAGTAACGGCCTCTAGCACAGATACGCAGTATTTT; CDR3aa: CASSLVTASSTDTQYF
d_gene: TRBD1; abundance: many; j_gene: TRBJ1-4; v_gene: TRBV5-1; CDR3nt: TGCGCCAGCAGCCCCGGGACAGGGGCAGGTGTGATGGAAAAACTGTTTTTT; CDR3aa: CASSPGTGAGVMEKLFF
d_gene: -; abundance: -; j_gene: TRBJ1-2; v_gene: TRBV10-3; CDR3nt: TGTGCCATCAGAATAGACAGCGACTATGGCTACACCTTC; CDR3aa: CAIRIDSDYGYTF
d_gene: -; abundance: few; j_gene: TRBJ2-1; v_gene: TRBV29-1; CDR3nt: TGCAGCGTGCCAGACTACAATGAGCAGTTCTTC; CDR3aa: CSVPDYNEQFF
d_gene: -; abundance: few; j_gene: TRBJ1-6; v_gene: TRBV15; CDR3nt: TGTGCCACCAGCCCGTTCTTACGTTCACCCCTCCACTTT; CDR3aa: CATSPFLRSPLHF
d_gene: -; abundance: -; j_gene: TRBJ1-1; v_gene: TRBV19; CDR3nt: TGTGCCAGTAGTATCGCTGGGACTGTCGATGGGGCTTTCTTT; CDR3aa: CASSIAGTVDGAFF
d_gene: TRBD1; abundance: -; j_gene: TRBJ2-7; v_gene: TRBV19; CDR3nt: TGTGCCAGTACGACAGGGGAGAACGAGCAGTACTTC; CDR3aa: CASTTGENEQYF
d_gene: TRBD1; abundance: once; j_gene: TRBJ2-3; v_gene: TRBV7-6; CDR3nt: TGTGCCAGCAGCAAGCAGGGGGCCGCTCCGAACACAGATACGCAGTATTTT; CDR3aa: CASSKQGAAPNTDTQYF